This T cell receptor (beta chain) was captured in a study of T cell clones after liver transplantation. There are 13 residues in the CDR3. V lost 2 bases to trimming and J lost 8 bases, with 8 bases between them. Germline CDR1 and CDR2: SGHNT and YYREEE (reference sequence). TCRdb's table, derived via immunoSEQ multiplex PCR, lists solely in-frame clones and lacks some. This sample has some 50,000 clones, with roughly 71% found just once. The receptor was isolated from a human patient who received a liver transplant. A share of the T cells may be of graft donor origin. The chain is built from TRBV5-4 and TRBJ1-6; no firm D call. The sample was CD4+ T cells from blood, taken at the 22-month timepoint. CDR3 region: CASSLERDSPLHF. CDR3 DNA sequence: TGTGCCAGCAGCTTAGAAAGGGATTCACCCCTCCACTTT.